The 9 T cell receptor beta chains below all came from one sample that was sequenced in a study of response to subunit inactivated influenza vaccine. TCRdb re-called the RT-PCR reads through MiXCR, storing one row per CDR3 protein. In the table there are about 650,000 distinct CDR3 sequences, around 15% of which are singletons. This specimen consisted of PBMCs from blood, obtained around 15 days before vaccination. The receptor set was obtained from a man aged 45-65 years who received an inactivated influenza vaccine.

This clonotype was counted a few times. CDR3 DNA: TGTGCCACCAGCAGAGTTAACAGAGAAGAGACCCAGTACTTC. Protein: CATSRVNREETQYF. The rearrangement joins TRBV15 to TRBJ2-5; D is uncertain. Germline assignment: CDR1 LNHNV and CDR2 YYDKDF (reference sequence). This CDR3 has 14 amino acids. V was pared by 1 base and J by 3 bases, with 9 bases between.

The V and J genes are TRBV3-1 and TRBJ2-3, with D possibly matching TRBD2 (5 bases). V lost 7 bases and J 8 bases, leaving 13 bases between the germline ends. The CDR3 runs to 12 residues. Germline values: CDR1 LGHDT, CDR2 YNNKEL (reference sequence). The CDR3 DNA is TGTGCCAGCAATTCCGAGGGCGGTACGCAGTATTTT. Residues: CASNSEGGTQYF.

This clonotype was counted only a few times. V and J are TRBV6-1 and TRBJ2-7; D perhaps matches TRBD2 (6 bases). The CDR3 sequence is 14 residues long. Trimming pared 10 bases from V and 2 bases from J, leaving 18 bases between. CDR1 is MNHNS, CDR2 SASEGT, per germline. The CDR3 nucleotides read TGTGCCACCCGGTGGGACGGAGGGCCCTACGAGCAGTACTTC. Protein: CATRWDGGPYEQYF.

The chain uses TRBV7-2 and TRBJ2-7; 8 bases fit TRBD2. This CDR3 comprises 15 residues. Unmatched junction bases numbered 6, after V lost 2 bases and J lost 3 bases. The germline gives CDR1 SGHTA, CDR2 FQGNSA. The CDR3 nucleotides read TGTGCCAGCAGCTTACAGCGGGGGCTCGGCTACGAGCAGTACTTC. This codes for CASSLQRGLGYEQYF.

This clonotype has a count of ten or more. This chain uses TRBV7-8 with TRBJ2-1; D gene ambiguous. CDR1 is SGHVS, CDR2 FQNEAQ, per germline. The ends were cut back, 2 bases at V and 8 bases at J, with 13 bases in the middle. There are 14 residues in the CDR3. The CDR3 DNA follows: TGTGCCAGCAGCTTAAATATAGGGTTCTATGAGCAGTTCTTC. This codes for CASSLNIGFYEQFF.

The chain uses TRBV27 and TRBJ2-2; the D is unclear. This CDR3 is 12 amino acids long. CDR1 MNHEY and CDR2 SMNVEV come from the germline V gene (reference sequence). V lost 2 bases and J 6 bases, leaving 4 bases between the germline ends. The CDR3, as DNA: TGTGCCAGCAGTTTAATGGCCGGGGAGCTGTTTTTT. It specifies CASSLMAGELFF.

This clonotype was detected only a few times. The chain links TRBV5-1 to TRBJ2-2; weak D call: TRBD1 (6 bases). This CDR3 spans 15 amino acids. Deletions cut 4 bases from V and 6 bases from J, with 16 bases between. In germline, CDR1 is SGHRS, CDR2 YFSETQ. CDR3 coding DNA: TGCGCCAGCAGCCTAAATCCAGGGGCGCCCGGGGAGCTGTTTTTT. This translates into CASSLNPGAPGELFF.

This clonotype was seen at least ten times. This sequence joins TRBV20-1 and TRBJ2-1; 12 bases match TRBD2. Germline CDR1 is DFQATT and CDR2 is SNEGSKA (reference sequence). Germline trimming cut 3 bases from V and 5 bases from J; bases unmatched to any gene: 14. The CDR3 loop spans 18 amino acids. CDR3 sequence (DNA): TGCAGTGCTAGTTATGATCCTAGCGGGAGGGTTAAGGACAATGAGCAGTTCTTC. Residues: CSASYDPSGRVKDNEQFF.

As concerns this clonotype: Since a much larger clone is just one base distant, this may be a read error. The chain has TRBV7-2 and TRBJ2-3; D gene ambiguous. V lost 1 base to trimming and J lost 2 bases, with 16 bases between them. CDR1 is SGHTA and CDR2 is FQGNSA in the germline V gene. There are 17 residues in the CDR3. CDR3 coding DNA: TGTGCCAGCAGCTTAGGGCTTGGGTTTGGGTCCACAGATACGCAGTATTTT. Its translation: CASSLGLGFGSTDTQYF.